This T cell receptor beta chain was obtained from a study of T cells expressing NK-cell markers. Overall study context: HCMV seropositivity marked seven of the eight sequenced donors; one was seronegative. Study-wide results and limits: Dominance of the CD3+CD56-NKG2C+ fraction by these clonotypes also held in four donors.

With regard to this clonotype: As yet, its antigen is unknown.

The CDR3 extends over 16 amino acids. Germline V gives CDR1 MNHEY, CDR2 SVGAGI. TCR beta libraries carry UMIs added by 5'RACE template switching. TCRdb reprocessed the 5' RACE reads and keeps a single row for each CDR3 protein, giving no DNA. The sample totals fewer than 400,000 distinct CDR3 sequences. The genes are TRBV6-5 and TRBJ2-3; TCRdb names TRBD2, which stays unverified in the absence of DNA. The sample consisted of blood T cells: a sorted CD56 or NKG2C T cell subset, CD4+ or CD8+ T cells, or bulk PBMC T cells (not recorded which). This clonotype was sampled from a woman in her forties or fifties in good health. The CDR3 spells CASSSRLAGKSDTQYF.